In this sample, the clone carrying this TCR delta chain turned up a few times. TCRdb's protein for this DNA is that of a much larger clone and differs from the translation at residue 3, likely a read error; the protein shown is the DNA translation. TCRdb reanalysed the multiplex PCR reads with CATT. The sample lists 45,000 to 70,000 delta-chain clones; 1.7% were seen once. These data come from a study of γδ T cells in repeated Plasmodium falciparum infection. Flow sorting of PBMC yielded separate Vgamma9/Vdelta2+ and Vdelta2-negative gammadelta T cell populations for bulk repertoire analysis. The CDR3 has 27 residues. From germline, CDR1 is GEAIGNYY and CDR2 EKD.

The receptor was isolated from a pool of human donors (malaria-infected and uninfected, not separated). The genes are TRDV2 and TRDJ1; D may be TRDD3 (5 bases). The sample was gamma-delta T cells from blood. For the CDR3, the DNA is TGTGCCAGTGACACATCTCTCCTGAGAATGGGATCACAGGAGGACCCAAAACCGACTCTCTACACCGATAAACTCATCTTT. Its translation: CASDTSLLRMGSQEDPKPTLYTDKLIF.